One and the same sample provided the 15 T cell receptor beta chains below, sequenced in a study of cytomegalovirus exposure and HLA in healthy donors. Primers for the PCR totalled 60 Vbeta and 13 Jbeta. The protocol was immunoSEQ multiplex PCR, while the TCRdb copy is restricted to in-frame clones and leaves out a portion. Among some 67,000 clones listed, around 75% were seen once. Sequencing input: PBMCs. These receptors all come from a man in his sixties in good health and CMV-seropositive.

This clone occurred once. The chain links TRBV5-5 to TRBJ2-7; 8 positions match TRBD2. Germline CDR1 is SGHKS and CDR2 is YYEKEE (reference sequence). Trimming removed 5 bases from V and 3 bases from J; junction bases left unmatched: 7. The CDR3 totals 14 residues. Written as DNA, the CDR3 is TGTGCCAGCAGTATAGCGGGGACGAGCTACGAGCAGTACTTC. This gives the protein CASSIAGTSYEQYF.

The V call is TRBV19, the J call TRBJ1-2, with 9 bases aligning to TRBD1. Germline V gene data show CDR1 as LNHDA and CDR2 as SQIVND (reference sequence). This CDR3 comprises 16 residues. The J segment lost 4 bases and the V segment lost 7 bases, leaving 13 bases of the junction unmatched. CDR3 residues: CASKGGDRGTLYGYTF. The CDR3 coding sequence is TGTGCCAGTAAAGGGGGTGACAGGGGGACCCTCTATGGCTACACCTTC. The full variable domain, its missing parts supplied by reference TRBV19 and TRBJ1-2, is DGGITQSPKYLFRKEGQNVTLSCEQNLNHDAMYWYRQDPGQGLRLIYYSQIVNDFQKGDIAEGYSVSREKKESFPLTVTSAQKNPTAFYLCASKGGDRGTLYGYTFGSGTRLTVV.

This rearrangement joins TRBV5-1 to TRBJ2-7, with 11 bases lining up with TRBD2. CDR3 length equals 15 residues. Germline CDR1 is SGHRS and CDR2 is YFSETQ. J was trimmed by 6 bases and V by 2 bases; bases with no gene match: 7. CDR3 sequence: CASSFSTSGTSEQYF. The CDR3 bases are TGCGCCAGCAGCTTTTCGACTAGCGGGACTAGCGAGCAGTACTTC.

Notes on this clone: Within the sample, other DNA sequences also encode this same CDR3. The chain is built from TRBV9 and TRBJ2-7, with TRBD2 matching over 10 bases. The V and J ends lost 1 base and 3 bases, in that order; junction bases with no gene match: 4. The germline CDR1 and CDR2 sequences are SGDLS and YYNGEE. The CDR3 spans 15 residues. The CDR3 spells CASSVNPSGGYEQYF. The CDR3 DNA is TGTGCCAGCAGCGTAAATCCTAGCGGGGGCTACGAGCAGTACTTC.

The chain combines TRBV6-4 with TRBJ2-3; TRBD2 aligns across 8 bases. This CDR3 is built from 14 residues. V shed 5 bases, J shed 1 base, and the junction held 2 bases outside the gene matches. From germline, CDR1 is MRHNA and CDR2 SNTAGT. The CDR3 region is CASSRAGGTDTQYF. The CDR3, as DNA: TGTGCCAGCAGTCGAGCGGGGGGCACAGATACGCAGTATTTT.

V and J are TRBV6-6 and TRBJ2-3, with D unclear. The V end lost 2 bases, the J end lost 5 bases, and 8 bases lay between the germline ends. From germline, CDR1 is MNHNY and CDR2 SVGAGI (reference sequence). There are 13 residues in the CDR3. CDR3 in amino acids: CASSYNSGDTQYF. The CDR3, as DNA: TGTGCCAGCAGTTACAACTCTGGAGATACGCAGTATTTT.

This sequence joins TRBV6-5 and TRBJ1-1, with a weak D call TRBD1 (6 bases). V was clipped by 6 bases and J by 4 bases, with 12 bases between them. The CDR3 contains 13 residues. CDR1 is MNHEY and CDR2 is SVGAGI in the germline V gene. The CDR3 spells CASRQQGTTEAFF. The CDR3 DNA reads TGTGCCAGCAGACAACAGGGTACCACTGAAGCTTTCTTT.

This clone was seen only a few times. V is TRBV15 and J is TRBJ2-6; no clear D gene. V was clipped by 4 bases and J by 0 bases, with 7 bases between them. Germline V CDR1 and CDR2: LNHNV, YYDKDF (reference sequence). CDR3 length: 15 residues. The CDR3 is CATSTMSSGANVLTF. The CDR3 DNA reads as TGTGCCACCAGCACGATGAGCTCTGGGGCCAACGTCCTGACTTTC. Full variable domain (outside the CDR3, taken from reference TRBV15 and TRBJ2-6): DAMVIQNPRYQVTQFGKPVTLSCSQTLNHNVMYWYQQKSSQAPKLLFHYYDKDFNNEADTPDNFQSRRPNTSFCFLDIRSPGLGDTAMYLCATSTMSSGANVLTFGAGSRLTVL.

This sequence joins TRBV13 and TRBJ2-1; TRBD2 aligns across 10 bases. V was clipped by 2 bases and J by 9 bases; unmatched bases: 4. Germline loops: CDR1 PRHDT, CDR2 FYEKMQ (reference sequence). The CDR3 sequence is 14 residues long. The CDR3 sequence is CASSLSGGAVEQFF. CDR3 DNA sequence: TGTGCCAGCAGCTTAAGCGGGGGGGCGGTTGAGCAGTTCTTC.

The chain combines TRBV27 with TRBJ1-3; D is unresolved. The CDR3 totals 15 residues. V gave up 1 base and J gave up 0 bases, with 7 bases separating them. CDR1 MNHEY and CDR2 SMNVEV come from the germline V gene (reference sequence). CDR3 protein: CASSLYGSSGNTIYF. The CDR3 DNA is TGTGCCAGCAGTTTATACGGTAGCTCTGGAAACACCATATATTTT.

J is TRBJ2-2 and V is TRBV6-5, with a possible D match to TRBD2 (6 bases). Per the germline V gene, CDR1 is MNHEY and CDR2 is SVGAGI. V shed 1 base and J shed 12 bases, with 18 bases lying between them. The CDR3 runs 15 residues. The DNA for the CDR3 is TGTGCCAGCAGTTACTTGGGGGGAGTTGGGGAGAAGCTGTTTTTT. This translates into CASSYLGGVGEKLFF.

This clone is categorized as medium-sized. This rearrangement joins TRBV6-4 to TRBJ1-1, with 7 bases aligning to TRBD1. Germline lookup yields CDR1 MRHNA and CDR2 SNTAGT. V trimming: 2 bases; J trimming: 1 base; junction bases outside the gene matches: 4. The CDR3 sequence is 15 residues long. The CDR3 DNA sequence: TGTGCCAGCAGTGACCTCGGACAGGAGAACACTGAAGCTTTCTTT. Translated, it gives CASSDLGQENTEAFF.

This clone was observed a handful of times. This CDR3 is also generated by other DNA sequences in the sample. This chain joins TRBV5-1 and TRBJ1-1, with a weak D call TRBD1 (6 bases). Germline V gene lookup returns CDR1 SGHRS and CDR2 YFSETQ. The V end was cut by 3 bases, the J end by 0 bases, with 9 bases between. The length of the CDR3 is 14 residues. In nucleotides, the CDR3 is TGCGCCAGCAGCTCGGACAGCTTGAACACTGAAGCTTTCTTT. Translated: CASSSDSLNTEAFF.

The chain has TRBV27 and TRBJ1-2; 9 nucleotides agree with TRBD1. Germline V gives CDR1 MNHEY, CDR2 SMNVEV (reference sequence). V lost 5 bases and J lost 2; bases outside the gene matches: 0. This CDR3 contains 13 residues. The CDR3 nucleotides are TGTGCCAGCAGTGGGACAGGGAACTATGGCTACACCTTC. It codes for CASSGTGNYGYTF.

The chain links TRBV7-2 to TRBJ2-5; TRBD2 matches 11 bases. Trimming removed 4 bases from V and 5 bases from J; junction bases left unmatched: 0. Germline values: CDR1 SGHTA, CDR2 FQGNSA. The CDR3 has 13 amino acids. CDR3 sequence reads: CASSSSGRETQYF. For the CDR3, the DNA is TGTGCCAGCAGCTCTAGCGGGAGGGAGACCCAGTACTTC.